This TCR beta chain was sequenced during a study of T cells in Graves' hyperthyroidism and ophthalmopathy. Overall study findings and caveats: Ophthalmopathy, which appeared later, was predicted by the model a median around 6.5 months before onset. Classification by a 13 V-J model distinguished ophthalmopathy from stable hyperthyroidism. Most thyroid clonotypes that were expanded above 0.001 also turned up in blood.

Germline-derived CDR1 and CDR2 are SGHTA and FQGNSA. The CDR3 spans 16 residues. Amplification of TCR beta CDR3 regions was performed using RNA transcripts as template. The TCR CDR3 was amplified in a first-round RT-PCR using the HTBI primer set. MiXCR, run by TCRdb on the multiplex PCR reads, gives a single entry per CDR3 protein. This table holds 490,000 or so distinct CDR3 sequences, 46% found once. Uncontrolled infections, other autoimmune diseases, pregnancy or lactation led to exclusion of patients. Comment on this clonotype: As yet, its antigen is unknown. A junction end diverges from the germline sequence, so it may reflect a read error.

The J gene is TRBJ2-1, the V gene TRBV7-2; 7 bases line up with TRBD1. The sequencing sample was made of peripheral blood or thyroid tissue (not recorded which). The receptor's source is an adult woman with Graves' disease, either hyperthyroidism or ophthalmopathy (not recorded which). The CDR3 DNA follows: TGTGCCGGCAGCTTAGACGACAGGGCGACCTACGATGAGCAGTTCTTC. Encoded protein: CAGSLDDRATYDEQFF.